The sequence of this TCR beta chain was determined in a study of tumor-infiltrating lymphocytes in primary liver carcinoma. Looking at the study overall: Spanning 4.2 to 10 cm, the tumors were T1-T3 N0M0.

The input was around 530 ng total RNA; TCR beta cDNA was made from it with a constant-region primer. Three-round nested multiplex PCR performed with slightly modified ARM-PCR produced the TCR beta libraries. PCR rounds one and two used TRBV1-TRBV30 forward primers with a C-beta reverse primer for around 9 cycles each. In TCRdb, the multiplex PCR reads were re-called with MiXCR into one record per CDR3 protein. This table holds 150,000 to 200,000 distinct CDR3 sequences, roughly 60% found once. Whole-study findings and limits: Left bulk and unsorted, the samples did not allow CD4+ and CD8+ repertoires to be compared. Tumors and blood were compared for top-250-clone fraction, and tumors had the significantly higher value (p = 0.039).

The study extracted blood RNA from unsorted whole blood and also extracted germline DNA. The collection of about 4.3 milliliters of peripheral blood preceded surgery. V was trimmed by 2 bases and J by 4 bases, leaving 18 bases between them. The CDR3 is 18 residues long. The germline V gene has CDR1 MNHNY and CDR2 SVGAGI (reference sequence). Details on this clonotype: Its target is not known.

This TCR came from a man between 40 and 49 years old with primary liver carcinoma and hepatitis B virus infection. The gene calls are TRBV6-6 and TRBJ2-6; D possibly corresponds to TRBD2 (5 bases). The material sequenced was peripheral blood. The CDR3 sequence: CASSYPNGVEDGANVLTF. Here the CDR3 DNA reads TGTGCCAGCAGTTACCCGAACGGGGTGGAGGACGGGGCCAACGTCCTGACTTTC.